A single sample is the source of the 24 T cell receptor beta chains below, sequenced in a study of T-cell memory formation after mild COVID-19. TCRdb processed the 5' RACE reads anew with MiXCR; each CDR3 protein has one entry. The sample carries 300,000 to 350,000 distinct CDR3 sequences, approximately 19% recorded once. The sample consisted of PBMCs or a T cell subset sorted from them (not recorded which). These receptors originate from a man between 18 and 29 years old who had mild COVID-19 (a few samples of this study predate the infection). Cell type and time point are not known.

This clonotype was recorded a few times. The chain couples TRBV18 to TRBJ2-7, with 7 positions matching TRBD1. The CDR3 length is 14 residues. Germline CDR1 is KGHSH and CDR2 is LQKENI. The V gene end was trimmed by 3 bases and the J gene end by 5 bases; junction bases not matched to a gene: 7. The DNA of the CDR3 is TGTGCCAGCTCACCGACAGGGATCCCGAACGAGCAGTACTTC. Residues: CASSPTGIPNEQYF. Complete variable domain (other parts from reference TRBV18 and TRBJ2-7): NAGVMQNPRHLVRRRGQEARLRCSPMKGHSHVYWYRQLPEEGLKFMVYLQKENIIDESGMPKERFSAEFPKEGPSILRIQQVVRGDSAAYFCASSPTGIPNEQYFGPGTRLTVT.

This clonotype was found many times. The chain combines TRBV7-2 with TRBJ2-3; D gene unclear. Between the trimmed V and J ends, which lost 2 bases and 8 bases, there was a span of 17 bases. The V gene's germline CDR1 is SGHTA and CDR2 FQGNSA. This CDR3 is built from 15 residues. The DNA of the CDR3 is TGTGCCAGCAGCTTATTGGCAGGCACTGATGGTACGCAGTATTTT. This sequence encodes CASSLLAGTDGTQYF.

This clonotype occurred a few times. CDR3 protein: CASSPSRENTEAFF. CDR3 nucleotide sequence: TGTGCCAGCAGCCCTAGCAGGGAGAACACTGAAGCTTTCTTT. This chain links TRBV5-5 with TRBJ1-1; possible D gene TRBD1, 5 bases. V was cut by 4 bases and J by 1 base, with 11 bases left in between. CDR3 length equals 14 residues. Germline V lookup: CDR1 SGHKS, CDR2 YYEKEE (reference sequence). The whole variable domain, filled in from reference TRBV5-5 and TRBJ1-1, reads DAGVTQSPTHLIKTRGQQVTLRCSPISGHKSVSWYQQVLGQGPQFIFQYYEKEERGRGNFPDRFSARQFPNYSSELNVNALLLGDSALYLCASSPSRENTEAFFGQGTRLTVV.

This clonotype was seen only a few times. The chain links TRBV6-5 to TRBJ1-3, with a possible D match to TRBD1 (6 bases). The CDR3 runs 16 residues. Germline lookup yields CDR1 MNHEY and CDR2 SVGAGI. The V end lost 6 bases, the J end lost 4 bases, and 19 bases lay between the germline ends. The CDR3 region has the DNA TGTGCCAGCAGGTACACAGGGAGAGGACGGGGAAACACCATATATTTT. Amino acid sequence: CASRYTGRGRGNTIYF.

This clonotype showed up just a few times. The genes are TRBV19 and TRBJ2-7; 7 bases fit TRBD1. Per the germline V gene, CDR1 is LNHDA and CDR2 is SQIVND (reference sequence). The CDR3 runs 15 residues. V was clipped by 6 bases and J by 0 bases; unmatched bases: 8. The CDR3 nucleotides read TGTGCCAGTAGCCACGGACAGGACAGCTCCTACGAGCAGTACTTC. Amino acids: CASSHGQDSSYEQYF.

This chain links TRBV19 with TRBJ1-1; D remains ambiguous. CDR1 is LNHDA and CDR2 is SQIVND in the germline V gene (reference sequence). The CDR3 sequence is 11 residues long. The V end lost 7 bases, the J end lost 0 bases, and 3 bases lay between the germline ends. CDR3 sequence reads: CASTMNTEAFF. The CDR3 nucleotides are TGTGCCAGTACCATGAACACTGAAGCTTTCTTT.

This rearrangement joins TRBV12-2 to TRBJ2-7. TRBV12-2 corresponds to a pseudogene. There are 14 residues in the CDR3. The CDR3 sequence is CASRLTKPSSEQYV. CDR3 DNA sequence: TGTGCAAGTCGCTTAACAAAGCCATCCTCCGAGCAGTACGTC.

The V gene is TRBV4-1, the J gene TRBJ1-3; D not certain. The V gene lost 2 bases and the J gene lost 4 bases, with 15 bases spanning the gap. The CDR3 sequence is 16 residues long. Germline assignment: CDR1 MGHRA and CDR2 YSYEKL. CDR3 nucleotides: TGCGCCAGCAGCCAACCCCGTGGAGGGCTCGGAAACACCATATATTTT. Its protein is CASSQPRGGLGNTIYF.

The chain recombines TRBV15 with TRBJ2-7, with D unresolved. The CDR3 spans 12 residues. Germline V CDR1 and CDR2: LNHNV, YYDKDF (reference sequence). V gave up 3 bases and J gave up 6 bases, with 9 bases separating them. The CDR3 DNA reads TGTGCCACCAGCAGTGATGGTCCCGAGCAGTACTTC. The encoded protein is CATSSDGPEQYF. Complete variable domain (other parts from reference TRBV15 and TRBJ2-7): DAMVIQNPRYQVTQFGKPVTLSCSQTLNHNVMYWYQQKSSQAPKLLFHYYDKDFNNEADTPDNFQSRRPNTSFCFLDIRSPGLGDTAMYLCATSSDGPEQYFGPGTRLTVT.

For the CDR3, the DNA is TGCGCCAGCAGCTTGGACCGGGGGCCCCGAGACGAGCAGTACTTC. This codes for CASSLDRGPRDEQYF. The chain recombines TRBV5-1 with TRBJ2-7, with D possibly being TRBD1 or TRBD2 (6 bases each). This CDR3 contains 15 residues. Germline assignment: CDR1 SGHRS and CDR2 YFSETQ. Trimming removed 0 bases at V and 5 bases at J, with 15 bases between. Full variable domain (missing parts from reference TRBV5-1 and TRBJ2-7): KAGVTQTPRYLIKTRGQQVTLSCSPISGHRSVSWYQQTPGQGLQFLFEYFSETQRNKGNFPGRFSGRQFSNSRSEMNVSTLELGDSALYLCASSLDRGPRDEQYFGPGTRLTVT.

The chain's CDR3 is CASSLSKGTGELFF. The CDR3 DNA is TGCGCCAGCAGCTTGTCTAAGGGAACCGGGGAGCTGTTTTTT. This rearrangement joins TRBV5-1 to TRBJ2-2; D gene ambiguous. The V end was cut by 1 base, the J end by 5 bases, with 9 bases between. The CDR3 has 14 residues. The V gene's germline CDR1 is SGHRS and CDR2 YFSETQ.

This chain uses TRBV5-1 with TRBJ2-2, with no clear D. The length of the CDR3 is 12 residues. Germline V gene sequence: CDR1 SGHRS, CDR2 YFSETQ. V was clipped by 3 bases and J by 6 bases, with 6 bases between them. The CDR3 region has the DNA TGCGCCAGCAGCTCGTGGGCCGGGGAGCTGTTTTTT. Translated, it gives CASSSWAGELFF.

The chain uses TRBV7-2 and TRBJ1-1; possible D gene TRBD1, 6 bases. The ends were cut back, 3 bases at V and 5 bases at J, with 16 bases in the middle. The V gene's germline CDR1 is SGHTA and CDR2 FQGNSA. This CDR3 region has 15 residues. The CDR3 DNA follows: TGTGCCAGCAGCTTGTACCGGGGGGCGCAGACTGAAGCTTTCTTT. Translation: CASSLYRGAQTEAFF.

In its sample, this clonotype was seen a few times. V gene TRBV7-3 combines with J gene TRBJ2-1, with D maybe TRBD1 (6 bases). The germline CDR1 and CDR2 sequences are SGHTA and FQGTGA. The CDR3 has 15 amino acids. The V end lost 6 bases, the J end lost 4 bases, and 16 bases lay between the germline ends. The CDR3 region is CASSDSGVPYNEQFF. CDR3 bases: TGTGCCAGCAGTGATTCAGGGGTGCCGTACAATGAGCAGTTCTTC.

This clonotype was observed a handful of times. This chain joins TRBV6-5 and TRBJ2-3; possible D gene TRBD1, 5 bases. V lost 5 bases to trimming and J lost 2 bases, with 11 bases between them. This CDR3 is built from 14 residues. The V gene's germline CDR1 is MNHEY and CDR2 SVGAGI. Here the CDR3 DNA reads TGTGCCAGCAGTCAACAGGTGAACACAGATACGCAGTATTTT. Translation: CASSQQVNTDTQYF.

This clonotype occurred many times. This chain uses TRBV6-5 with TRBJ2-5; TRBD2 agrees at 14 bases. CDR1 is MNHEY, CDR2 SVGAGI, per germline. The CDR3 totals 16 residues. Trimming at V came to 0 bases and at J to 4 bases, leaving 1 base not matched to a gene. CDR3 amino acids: CASSYSGTSGGETQYF. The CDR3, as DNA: TGTGCCAGCAGTTACTCCGGGACTAGCGGGGGAGAGACCCAGTACTTC.

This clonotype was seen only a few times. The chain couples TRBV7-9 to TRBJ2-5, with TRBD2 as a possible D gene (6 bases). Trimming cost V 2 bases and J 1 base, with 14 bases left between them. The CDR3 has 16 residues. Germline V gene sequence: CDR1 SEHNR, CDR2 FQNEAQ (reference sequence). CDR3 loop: CASSLPQGLSQETQYF. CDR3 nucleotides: TGTGCCAGCAGCTTACCCCAGGGACTCTCCCAAGAGACCCAGTACTTC.

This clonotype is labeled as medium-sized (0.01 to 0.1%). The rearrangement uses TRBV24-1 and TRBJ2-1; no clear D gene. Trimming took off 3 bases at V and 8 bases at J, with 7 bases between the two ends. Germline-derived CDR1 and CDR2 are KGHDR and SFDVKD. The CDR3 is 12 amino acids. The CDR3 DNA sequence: TGTGCCACCAGTGATCTTAGGTATGAGCAGTTCTTC. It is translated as CATSDLRYEQFF.

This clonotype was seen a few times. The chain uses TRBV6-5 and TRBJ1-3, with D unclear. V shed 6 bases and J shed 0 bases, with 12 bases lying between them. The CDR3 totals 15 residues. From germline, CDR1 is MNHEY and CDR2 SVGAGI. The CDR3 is CASSRHPSSGNTIYF. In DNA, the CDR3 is TGTGCCAGCAGCCGACACCCGAGCTCTGGAAACACCATATATTTT.

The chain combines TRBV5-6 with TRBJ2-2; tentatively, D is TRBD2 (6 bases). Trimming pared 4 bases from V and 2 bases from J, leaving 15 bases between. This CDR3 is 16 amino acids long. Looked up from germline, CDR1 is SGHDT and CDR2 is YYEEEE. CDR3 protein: CASSPLSGYNTGELFF. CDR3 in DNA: TGTGCCAGCAGCCCCCTTAGCGGTTACAACACCGGGGAGCTGTTTTTT.

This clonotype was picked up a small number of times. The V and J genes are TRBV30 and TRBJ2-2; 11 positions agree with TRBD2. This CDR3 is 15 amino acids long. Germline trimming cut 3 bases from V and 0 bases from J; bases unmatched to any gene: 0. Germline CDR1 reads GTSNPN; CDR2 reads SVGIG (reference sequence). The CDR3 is CAWRLAGANTGELFF. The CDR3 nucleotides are TGTGCCTGGAGACTAGCGGGGGCGAACACCGGGGAGCTGTTTTTT. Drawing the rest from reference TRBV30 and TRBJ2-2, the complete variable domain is SQTIHQWPATLVQPVGSPLSLECTVEGTSNPNLYWYRQAAGRGLQLLFYSVGIGQISSEVPQNLSASRPQDRQFILSSKKLLLSDSGFYLCAWRLAGANTGELFFGEGSRLTVL.

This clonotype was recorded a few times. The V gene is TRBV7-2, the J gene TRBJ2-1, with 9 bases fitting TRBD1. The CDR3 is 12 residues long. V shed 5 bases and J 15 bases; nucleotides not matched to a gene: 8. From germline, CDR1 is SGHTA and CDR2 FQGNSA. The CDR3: CASSRDRAELFF. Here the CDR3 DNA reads TGTGCCAGCAGCCGGGACAGGGCAGAACTGTTCTTC.

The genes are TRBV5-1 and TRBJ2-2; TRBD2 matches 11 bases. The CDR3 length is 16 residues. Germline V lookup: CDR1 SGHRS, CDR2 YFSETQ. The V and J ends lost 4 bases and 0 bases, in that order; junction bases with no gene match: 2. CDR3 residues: CASSLAGGSNTGELFF. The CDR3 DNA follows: TGCGCCAGCAGCCTAGCGGGGGGTTCGAACACCGGGGAGCTGTTTTTT.

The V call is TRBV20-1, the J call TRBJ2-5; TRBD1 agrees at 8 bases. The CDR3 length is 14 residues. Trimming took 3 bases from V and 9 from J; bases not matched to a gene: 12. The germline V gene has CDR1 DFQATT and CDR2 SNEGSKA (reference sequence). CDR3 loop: CSARQPGTGGAQYF. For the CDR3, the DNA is TGCAGTGCTAGGCAGCCAGGGACAGGAGGGGCCCAGTACTTC.